Below, one TCR beta chain is given with its context. The clone's antigen remains unknown. The sample holds no much larger clone one base away, and base qualities are not on file. This entry comes from a study of technical replicates of blood from several donors (dated by TCRdb to the late 2010s). The protocol used for the library was the immunoSEQ multiplex PCR assay. As stored in TCRdb, this immuneACCESS dataset retains in-frame rearrangements with V and J assigned. A fraction of the clones does not appear; measured against another copy, unresolved V genes explain less than half of the discrepancy, and the remainder lacks a known reason. The sample profile shows about 80,000 clones; about nine tenths of them were found once. 0.3% to 0.5% of the sample is taken by the ten largest. V is trimmed back by 2 bases and J by 4 bases, and the junction contains 6 bases that no gene match accounts for. In the germline V gene, CDR1 corresponds to SGHTS and CDR2 to YDEGEE. There are 14 amino acids in the CDR3, from cysteine to phenylalanine inclusive. Left in the record is the CDR3 DNA by itself, 42 bases read in frame from the first base.

This sequence was found in a human donor in good health. Rearrangement joined TRBV5-8 to TRBJ2-7; the junction holds 7 bases that match TRBD1. The sequenced sample consisted of T cells isolated from PBMCs. CDR3 region: CASSFEGQAYEQYF. The DNA reads as follows: TGTGCCAGCAGCTTTGAAGGACAGGCTTACGAGCAGTACTTC.